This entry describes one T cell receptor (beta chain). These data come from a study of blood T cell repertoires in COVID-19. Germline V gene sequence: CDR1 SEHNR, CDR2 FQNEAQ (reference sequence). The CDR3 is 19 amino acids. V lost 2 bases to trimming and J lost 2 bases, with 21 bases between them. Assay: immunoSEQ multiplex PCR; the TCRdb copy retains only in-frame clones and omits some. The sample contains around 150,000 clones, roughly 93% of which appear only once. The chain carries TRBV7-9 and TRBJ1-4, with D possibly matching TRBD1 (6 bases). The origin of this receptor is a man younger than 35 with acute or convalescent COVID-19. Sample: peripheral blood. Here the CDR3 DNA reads TGTGCCAGCAGCTTATGGGGAGCAGGGGTGGCTTTTACTAATGAAAAACTGTTTTTT. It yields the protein CASSLWGAGVAFTNEKLFF.